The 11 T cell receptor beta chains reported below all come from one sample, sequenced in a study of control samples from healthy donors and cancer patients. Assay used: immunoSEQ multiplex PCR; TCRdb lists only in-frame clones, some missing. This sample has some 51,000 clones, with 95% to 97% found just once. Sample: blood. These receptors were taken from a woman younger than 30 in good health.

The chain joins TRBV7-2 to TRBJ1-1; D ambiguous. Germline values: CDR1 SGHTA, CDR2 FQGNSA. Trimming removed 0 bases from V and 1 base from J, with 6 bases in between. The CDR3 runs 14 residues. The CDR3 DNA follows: TGTGCCAGCAGCTTAGCGACGGAGAACACTGAAGCTTTCTTT. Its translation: CASSLATENTEAFF.

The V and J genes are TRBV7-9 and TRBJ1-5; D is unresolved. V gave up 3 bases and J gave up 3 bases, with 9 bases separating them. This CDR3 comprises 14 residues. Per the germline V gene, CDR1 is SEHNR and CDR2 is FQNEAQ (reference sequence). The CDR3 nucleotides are TGTGCCAGCAGCTTGGGTGGTCCCAATCAGCCCCAGCATTTT. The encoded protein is CASSLGGPNQPQHF.

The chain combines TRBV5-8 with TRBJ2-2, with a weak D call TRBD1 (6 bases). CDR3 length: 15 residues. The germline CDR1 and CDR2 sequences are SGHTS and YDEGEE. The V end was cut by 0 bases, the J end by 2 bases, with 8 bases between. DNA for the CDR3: TGTGCCAGCAGCTTGGGGGACACCAACACCGGGGAGCTGTTTTTT. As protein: CASSLGDTNTGELFF.

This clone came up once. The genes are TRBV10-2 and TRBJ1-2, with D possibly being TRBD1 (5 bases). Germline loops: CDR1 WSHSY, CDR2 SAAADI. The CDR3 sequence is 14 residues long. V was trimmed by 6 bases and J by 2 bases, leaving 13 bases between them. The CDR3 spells CASSPYQGNYGYTF. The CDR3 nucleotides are TGCGCCAGCAGCCCCTACCAGGGAAACTATGGCTACACCTTC.

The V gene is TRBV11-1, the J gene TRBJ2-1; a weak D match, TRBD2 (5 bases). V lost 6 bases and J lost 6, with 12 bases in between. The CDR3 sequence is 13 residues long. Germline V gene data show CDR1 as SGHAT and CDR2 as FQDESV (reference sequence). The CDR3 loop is CASRALAANEQFF. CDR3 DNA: TGTGCCAGCAGGGCTCTAGCAGCCAATGAGCAGTTCTTC.

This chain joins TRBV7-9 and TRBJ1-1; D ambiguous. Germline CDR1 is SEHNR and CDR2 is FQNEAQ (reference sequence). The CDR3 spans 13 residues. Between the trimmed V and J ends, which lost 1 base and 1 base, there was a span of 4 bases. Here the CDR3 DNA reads TGTGCCAGCAGCTTAGTCAAGAACACTGAAGCTTTCTTT. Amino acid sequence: CASSLVKNTEAFF.

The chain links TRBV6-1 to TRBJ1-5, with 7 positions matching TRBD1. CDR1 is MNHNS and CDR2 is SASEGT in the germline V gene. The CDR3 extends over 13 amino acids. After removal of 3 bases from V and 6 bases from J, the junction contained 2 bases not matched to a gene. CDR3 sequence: CASSDGDSQPQHF. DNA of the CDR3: TGTGCCAGCAGTGACGGGGACAGTCAGCCCCAGCATTTT.

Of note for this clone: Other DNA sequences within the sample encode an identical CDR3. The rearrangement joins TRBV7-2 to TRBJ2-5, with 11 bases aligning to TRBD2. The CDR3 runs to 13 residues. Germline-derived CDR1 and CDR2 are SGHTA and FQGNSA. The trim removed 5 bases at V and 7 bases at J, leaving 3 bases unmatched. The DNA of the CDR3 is TGTGCCAGCAGCCTCGGGACTAGCGGGACCCAGTACTTC. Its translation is CASSLGTSGTQYF. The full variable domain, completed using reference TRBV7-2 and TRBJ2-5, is GAGVSQSPSNKVTEKGKDVELRCDPISGHTALYWYRQSLGQGLEFLIYFQGNSAPDKSGLPSDRFSAERTGGSVSTLTIQRTQQEDSAVYLCASSLGTSGTQYFGPGTRLLVL.

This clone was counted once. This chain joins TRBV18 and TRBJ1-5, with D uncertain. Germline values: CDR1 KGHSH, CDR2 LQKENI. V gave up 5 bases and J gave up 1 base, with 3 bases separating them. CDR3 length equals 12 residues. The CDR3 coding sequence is TGTGCCAGCTCATTAAGCAATCAGCCCCAGCATTTT. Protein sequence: CASSLSNQPQHF.

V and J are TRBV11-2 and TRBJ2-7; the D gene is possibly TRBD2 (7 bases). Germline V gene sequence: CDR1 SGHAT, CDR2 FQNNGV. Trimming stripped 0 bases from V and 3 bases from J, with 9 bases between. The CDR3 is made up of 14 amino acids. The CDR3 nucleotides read TGTGCCAGCAGCTTAGAGCGGGGGCACTACGAGCAGTACTTC. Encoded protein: CASSLERGHYEQYF.

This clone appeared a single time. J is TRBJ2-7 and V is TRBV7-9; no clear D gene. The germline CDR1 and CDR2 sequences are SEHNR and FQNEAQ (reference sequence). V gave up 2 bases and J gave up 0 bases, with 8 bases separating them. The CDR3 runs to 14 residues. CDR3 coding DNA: TGTGCCAGCAGCTTACTAGGGATCTCCTACGAGCAGTACTTC. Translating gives CASSLLGISYEQYF.